Following are 23 T cell receptor beta chains from one sample sequenced in a study of multiple sclerosis patients with progressive multifocal leukoencephalopathy. The assay was immunoSEQ multiplex PCR, and TCRdb's table has in-frame clones only and misses some. The sample contains some 31,000 clones, about 88% of which appear only once. The time point was: time of PML onset. Source: PBMCs, taken from a patient treated with natalizumab. The receptors derive from a human donor with progressive multifocal leukoencephalopathy.

This clone was counted a few times. The chain carries TRBV11-3 and TRBJ2-3; 8 nucleotides match TRBD2. Germline V gene sequence: CDR1 SGHNT, CDR2 YENEEA. The CDR3 is 14 amino acids. V was pared by 5 bases and J by 5 bases, with 6 bases of the junction left unmatched. The CDR3 here is CASSQGLGLDTQYF. CDR3 bases: TGTGCCAGCAGCCAGGGACTAGGGTTAGATACGCAGTATTTT.

The V and J genes are TRBV7-9 and TRBJ2-7, with 7 nucleotides matching TRBD1. J gave up 7 bases and V 5 bases, and 11 bases lay outside the gene matches. This CDR3 is built from 14 residues. Germline CDR1 SEHNR, CDR2 FQNEAQ (reference sequence). CDR3 sequence reads: CASSTHQGEIEQYF. The CDR3 region has the DNA TGTGCCAGCAGCACACACCAGGGGGAGATAGAGCAGTACTTC.

On this clone: At one end, the junction sequence differs from germline, possibly due to a read error. This same CDR3 is encoded by further DNA sequences in the sample. The CDR3 loop reads CASSPGTYNYGYTF. CDR3 nucleotide sequence: TGCGCCAGTAGTCCAGGAACCTACAACTATGGCTACACCTTC. The chain carries TRBV19 and TRBJ1-2; D gene ambiguous. The germline gives CDR1 LNHDA, CDR2 SQIVND (reference sequence). CDR3 length equals 14 residues.

The rearrangement uses TRBV28 and TRBJ2-7, with a weak D call TRBD1 (7 bases). Trimming shortened V by 8 bases and J by 4 bases, and 18 bases separated the two germline ends. Germline values: CDR1 MDHEN, CDR2 SYDVKM. The CDR3 loop spans 14 amino acids. The DNA for the CDR3 is TGTGCCAGCCTTGCAGGGGGAGGAATATACGAGCAGTACTTC. Its translation: CASLAGGGIYEQYF.

The chain links TRBV6-5 to TRBJ1-2; 7 bases are a match to TRBD1. CDR3 length: 14 residues. Per the germline V gene, CDR1 is MNHEY and CDR2 is SVGAGI. J was trimmed by 8 bases and V by 5 bases; bases with no gene match: 11. CDR3 nucleotide sequence: TGTGCCAGCAGTCACAGGGGCGCTTATGAGGGCTACACCTTC. Its protein is CASSHRGAYEGYTF.

This clone has only a few counts. V and J are TRBV9 and TRBJ2-1; 9 positions match TRBD1. The CDR3 runs 15 residues. Germline CDR1 is SGDLS and CDR2 is YYNGEE. The V and J ends lost 4 bases and 6 bases, in that order; junction bases with no gene match: 8. The CDR3 nucleotides are TGTGCCAGCAGCTACGGACAGGGGATAAGCAATGAGCAGTTCTTC. Encoded protein: CASSYGQGISNEQFF.

This rearrangement joins TRBV2 to TRBJ1-1; D gene ambiguous. The germline gives CDR1 SNHLY, CDR2 FYNNEI. V lost 3 bases and J 1 base, leaving 6 bases between the germline ends. The CDR3 totals 13 residues. The CDR3 loop reads CASSDVGNTEAFF. CDR3 coding DNA: TGTGCCAGCAGTGATGTCGGGAACACTGAAGCTTTCTTT.

This clone was counted once. The rearrangement joins TRBV29-1 to TRBJ1-4, with a tentative D call TRBD1 (6 bases). V was trimmed by 0 bases and J by 8 bases, leaving 13 bases between them. The CDR3 sequence is 14 residues long. CDR1 and CDR2 from the germline V gene are SQVTM and ANQGSEA. The CDR3 nucleotides are TGCAGCGTTGAAGATCCCAGGGGTCGGGAAAAACTGTTTTTT. Amino acid sequence: CSVEDPRGREKLFF.

This clone appeared a few times. This chain joins TRBV14 and TRBJ2-1; possibly TRBD1 or TRBD2 for D (5 bases each). Germline values: CDR1 SGHDN, CDR2 FVKESK. V lost 7 bases and J 6 bases, leaving 13 bases between the germline ends. The CDR3 is 13 residues long. The CDR3 DNA is TGTGCCAGCAACCGGGACCTTCGCAATGAGCAGTTCTTC. This gives the protein CASNRDLRNEQFF.

The chain has TRBV7-8 and TRBJ2-7, with D perhaps given as TRBD1 or TRBD2 (6 bases each). Looked up from germline, CDR1 is SGHVS and CDR2 is FQNEAQ. The CDR3 loop spans 14 amino acids. V gave up 1 base and J gave up 4 bases, with 11 bases separating them. CDR3 sequence reads: CASSLGVGGYEQYF. In nucleotides, the CDR3 is TGTGCCAGCAGCTTAGGCGTAGGGGGGTACGAGCAGTACTTC.

This chain joins TRBV19 and TRBJ2-1; maybe TRBD2 (5 bases). Germline CDR1 LNHDA, CDR2 SQIVND (reference sequence). This CDR3 comprises 17 residues. Trimming removed 1 base at V and 4 bases at J, with 17 bases between. The CDR3 nucleotides read TGTGCCAGTAGTATAGGTTCTAGCCCTACGTTTTACAATGAGCAGTTCTTC. Translation gives CASSIGSSPTFYNEQFF.

This clone was counted between two and nine times. The V call is TRBV28, the J call TRBJ1-1; no clear D gene. There are 12 residues in the CDR3. Looked up from germline, CDR1 is MDHEN and CDR2 is SYDVKM. V was pared by 5 bases and J by 3 bases, with 7 bases between. The CDR3 sequence is CASSIPDTEAFF. CDR3 nucleotide sequence: TGTGCCAGCAGTATCCCGGACACTGAAGCTTTCTTT.

Worth noting for this clone: Other DNA sequences within the sample encode an identical CDR3. In DNA, the CDR3 is TGTGCCAGCAGCTCCTCCGGATACGAGCAGTACTTC. Translated, it gives CASSSSGYEQYF. V and J are TRBV9 and TRBJ2-7; D not resolved. V lost 4 bases to trimming and J lost 4 bases, with 9 bases between them. This CDR3 is built from 12 residues. Germline CDR1 and CDR2: SGDLS and YYNGEE.

The genes are TRBV5-1 and TRBJ2-7; TRBD1 might be the D (6 bases). Germline V lookup: CDR1 SGHRS, CDR2 YFSETQ. V lost 0 bases and J 0 bases, leaving 19 bases between the germline ends. The CDR3 length is 18 residues. CDR3 DNA: TGCGCCAGCAGCTTGGCGGGACACACGTTCGACCTCTCCTACGAGCAGTACTTC. Encoded protein: CASSLAGHTFDLSYEQYF.

This sequence joins TRBV15 and TRBJ1-5, with TRBD1 identical over 10 bases. The CDR3 consists of 17 residues. Germline assignment: CDR1 LNHNV and CDR2 YYDKDF (reference sequence). After removal of 3 bases from V and 3 bases from J, the junction contained 8 bases not matched to a gene. The CDR3, as DNA: TGTGCCACCAGCAGTTTTGGGGACAGGGGCAACAATCAGCCCCAGCATTTT. Its translation is CATSSFGDRGNNQPQHF.

The CDR3 nucleotides read TGCAGCGTTTCGCGGTTGAACACTGAAGCTTTCTTT. Encoded protein: CSVSRLNTEAFF. The gene calls are TRBV29-1 and TRBJ1-1; D is uncertain. Per the germline V gene, CDR1 is SQVTM and CDR2 is ANQGSEA. Trimming left V 5 bases short and J 0 bases short, with 7 bases between. The CDR3 is made up of 12 amino acids.

The chain recombines TRBV7-9 with TRBJ2-4, with D unclear. The V end was cut by 5 bases, the J end by 0 bases, with 23 bases between. Germline V gives CDR1 SEHNR, CDR2 FQNEAQ (reference sequence). CDR3 length: 19 amino acids. CDR3 in amino acids: CASSPSDVQYPLAKNIQYF. In DNA form, the CDR3 reads TGTGCCAGCAGCCCCTCGGATGTTCAATACCCCTTAGCCAAAAACATTCAGTACTTC.

V gene TRBV7-2 combines with J gene TRBJ2-1; 8 bases map to TRBD1. The CDR3 is 14 amino acids. Germline CDR1 is SGHTA and CDR2 is FQGNSA. V gave up 7 bases and J gave up 9 bases; unmatched junction bases: 11. The CDR3, as DNA: TGTGCCAGCACCGACAGGGGTGGACGGGTTGAGCAGTTCTTC. As protein: CASTDRGGRVEQFF.

The chain joins TRBV4-2 to TRBJ2-3, with 12 bases fitting TRBD2. The junction had 22 bases not matched to a gene; V was cut back by 0 bases and J by 9 bases. Germline lookup yields CDR1 LGHNA and CDR2 YNFKEQ. This CDR3 spans 21 amino acids. The CDR3 loop is CASSQEWVPPGLTSGSLTQYF. CDR3 nucleotide sequence: TGTGCCAGCAGCCAAGAATGGGTCCCTCCGGGATTGACTAGCGGGAGCTTAACGCAGTATTTT.

A few counts support this clone. The gene calls are TRBV28 and TRBJ1-1; D is perhaps TRBD1 (5 bases). This CDR3 has 15 residues. Looked up from germline, CDR1 is MDHEN and CDR2 is SYDVKM. Trimming took 3 bases from V and 1 from J, leaving 12 bases between them. This chain's CDR3 is CASSFPGASNTEAFF. Here the CDR3 DNA reads TGTGCCAGCAGTTTCCCCGGGGCTTCGAACACTGAAGCTTTCTTT.

With regard to this clone: At the DNA level, this CDR3 is encoded by other sequences in the same sample as well. The genes are TRBV6-1 and TRBJ2-1; TRBD2 agrees at 10 bases. CDR3 length: 15 amino acids. After removal of 1 base from V and 9 bases from J, the junction contained 6 bases not matched to a gene. Germline values: CDR1 MNHNS, CDR2 SASEGT. CDR3 sequence (DNA): TGTGCCAGCAGTGAAGATTGGACTAGCGGAGGTGAGCAGTTCTTC. Protein product: CASSEDWTSGGEQFF.

The chain links TRBV6-1 to TRBJ1-6, with 7 bases lining up with TRBD1. The CDR3 loop spans 16 amino acids. Per germline, CDR1 MNHNS and CDR2 SASEGT. Trimming at V came to 4 bases and at J to 6 bases, leaving 9 bases not matched to a gene. The DNA for the CDR3 is TGTGCCAGCAGTGCCCCCTGGACAGGCCGTAATTCACCCCTCCACTTT. As protein: CASSAPWTGRNSPLHF.

The V gene is TRBV21-1, the J gene TRBJ1-2. TRBV21-1 is described as a pseudogene. This CDR3 has 19 residues. Written as DNA, the CDR3 is TGTGCCAGCAGCAAAGGGGGGGTGATTCGGGCAGCCGTCGGCTATGGCTACACCTTC. This codes for CASSKGGVIRAAVGYGYTF.